The next 16 T cell receptor beta chains were all read from a single sample in a study of T cells in Graves' hyperthyroidism and ophthalmopathy. Amplification yielded TCR beta CDR3 regions, with RNA transcripts as the source. The TCR CDR3 first-round RT-PCR relied on the HTBI primer set. TCRdb passed the multiplex PCR reads through MiXCR, listing each CDR3 protein once. This table has approximately 410,000 distinct CDR3 sequences, approximately 15% appearing once. Input material: blood. The receptors shown here come from a man aged 18 to 30 with Graves' ophthalmopathy.

This clonotype has ten or more counts. The chain recombines TRBV6-1 with TRBJ2-7; D gene ambiguous. CDR3 length: 14 amino acids. V was cut by 6 bases and J by 5 bases, with 17 bases left in between. Germline lookup yields CDR1 MNHNS and CDR2 SASEGT. Written as DNA, the CDR3 is TGTGCCAGCAGATCCGACGGAAGGTATCACGAGCAGTACTTC. As protein: CASRSDGRYHEQYF.

This clonotype was counted many times. The chain has TRBV30 and TRBJ2-5; 8 bases agree with TRBD2. After removal of 7 bases from V and 5 bases from J, the junction contained 12 bases not matched to a gene. Germline V gene sequence: CDR1 GTSNPN, CDR2 SVGIG (reference sequence). The CDR3 is 14 amino acids. DNA of the CDR3: TGTGCCTCCAATGGTGCGGGAGGCTCCGAGACCCAGTACTTC. It encodes CASNGAGGSETQYF.

This clonotype was seen ten or more times. The chain carries TRBV24-1 and TRBJ2-7, with TRBD1 matching 9 bases. V gave up 4 bases and J gave up 6 bases; unmatched junction bases: 3. In germline, CDR1 is KGHDR, CDR2 SFDVKD. This CDR3 comprises 13 residues. DNA of the CDR3: TGTGCCACCAGTGAAGGGGACAGGGTCGAGCAGTACTTC. This translates into CATSEGDRVEQYF.

The V call is TRBV14, the J call TRBJ2-7; the D is unclear. The germline CDR1 and CDR2 sequences are SGHDN and FVKESK. The V gene lost 0 bases and the J gene lost 3 bases, with 9 bases spanning the gap. This CDR3 region has 14 residues. The CDR3 region is CASSQDLEIYEQYF. CDR3 nucleotide sequence: TGTGCCAGCAGCCAAGATTTGGAGATCTACGAGCAGTACTTC.

This clonotype has at least ten counts. The junction differs from germline at one of its ends, possibly a read error. V is TRBV11-3 and J is TRBJ2-3; D unresolved. Germline lookup yields CDR1 SGHNT and CDR2 YENEEA. CDR3 length: 14 amino acids. CDR3 sequence: CASSIDLFTDTQYF. The DNA of the CDR3 is TGCGCCAGCAGCATAGATCTTTTCACAGATACGCAGTATTTT.

This clonotype was observed a few times. The chain is built from TRBV10-3 and TRBJ1-4; D is undetermined. CDR1 and CDR2 from the germline V gene are ENHRY and SYGVKD. With 3 bases removed from V and 10 bases from J, the gap between germline ends came to 6 bases. The CDR3 totals 11 residues. CDR3 amino acids: CAISDGGKLFF. The CDR3 bases are TGTGCCATCAGTGATGGCGGAAAACTGTTTTTT.

Many counts were recorded for this clonotype. The chain combines TRBV2 with TRBJ2-2; 7 bases map to TRBD2. The CDR3 length is 14 residues. The germline V gene encodes CDR1 SNHLY and CDR2 FYNNEI. J gave up 2 bases and V 6 bases, and 3 bases lay outside the gene matches. The CDR3: CASRGLTNTGELFF. CDR3 DNA sequence: TGTGCCAGCAGGGGACTAACCAACACCGGGGAGCTGTTTTTT.

The J gene is TRBJ2-2, the V gene TRBV28; D unresolved. The CDR3 contains 15 residues. V shed 1 base and J shed 5 bases, with 11 bases lying between them. Germline V CDR1 and CDR2: MDHEN, SYDVKM. The CDR3 nucleotides read TGTGCCAGCAGTTTATCGGCAGTGTGGACCGGGGAGCTGTTTTTT. Its translation: CASSLSAVWTGELFF.

This clonotype was picked up many times. This chain connects TRBV29-1 to TRBJ2-7, with TRBD2 matching 7 bases. The germline V gene has CDR1 SQVTM and CDR2 ANQGSEA. V trimming: 6 bases; J trimming: 1 base; junction bases outside the gene matches: 3. The CDR3 extends over 12 amino acids. The CDR3 here is CSVARGSYEQYF. The CDR3 DNA sequence: TGCAGCGTAGCGCGGGGGTCCTACGAGCAGTACTTC.

The count of this clonotype is one. The chain recombines TRBV29-1 with TRBJ1-1; 7 bases line up with TRBD1. V was clipped by 4 bases and J by 11 bases; unmatched bases: 7. CDR1 and CDR2 from the germline V gene are SQVTM and ANQGSEA. This CDR3 is built from 11 residues. The CDR3 DNA follows: TGCAGCGTTGGACAGGGATGGTTGGCTTTCTTT. Its protein is CSVGQGWLAFF.

The sample holds many counts of this clonotype. The chain has TRBV28 and TRBJ2-5, with D perhaps matching TRBD1 (6 bases). V was trimmed by 3 bases and J by 3 bases, leaving 17 bases between them. The germline V gene encodes CDR1 MDHEN and CDR2 SYDVKM. The CDR3 consists of 16 residues. The CDR3 nucleotides read TGTGCCAGCAGTTTTCCCGCTCAGGGGAACGAAGAGACCCAGTACTTC. This codes for CASSFPAQGNEETQYF.

Ten or more counts support this clonotype. The chain links TRBV4-2 to TRBJ2-3; 8 bases are shared with TRBD2. CDR3 length: 15 residues. Germline CDR1 is LGHNA and CDR2 is YNFKEQ. V shed 0 bases and J 4 bases; nucleotides not matched to a gene: 3. The CDR3 loop is CASSQDRGGADTQYF. The CDR3 DNA follows: TGTGCCAGCAGCCAAGATCGGGGGGGGGCAGATACGCAGTATTTT.

There are many counts of this clonotype. The chain has TRBV24-1 and TRBJ2-1, with a possible D match to TRBD2 (6 bases). The CDR3 sequence is 15 residues long. With 4 bases removed from V and 9 bases from J, the gap between germline ends came to 18 bases. Germline V lookup: CDR1 KGHDR, CDR2 SFDVKD. CDR3 coding DNA: TGTGCCACCAGTGAGTGGACTAATACCGCCGGTGAGCAGTTCTTC. Translation: CATSEWTNTAGEQFF.

This clonotype was detected many times. This chain joins TRBV5-1 and TRBJ2-7; 14 bases are a match to TRBD2. The CDR3 is 15 residues long. CDR1 is SGHRS and CDR2 is YFSETQ in the germline V gene. Trimming took 4 bases from V and 6 from J; bases not matched to a gene: 6. DNA of the CDR3: TGCGCCAGCAGCGATGGGACTAGCGGGGGAAGCGAGCAGTACTTC. Residues: CASSDGTSGGSEQYF.

Written as DNA, the CDR3 is TGTGCCAGTAGTATCCTCCTAGCGGGGAGCCTCTACAATGAGCAGTTCTTC. Residues: CASSILLAGSLYNEQFF. The rearrangement uses TRBV19 and TRBJ2-1, with 9 bases lining up with TRBD2. Trimming cost V 3 bases and J 3 bases; bases outside gene matches: 9. The germline V gene has CDR1 LNHDA and CDR2 SQIVND (reference sequence). The CDR3 consists of 17 residues.

This clonotype has only a few counts. A much larger clone sits a single nucleotide away, making a read error possible. This chain joins TRBV18 and TRBJ2-7; D might be TRBD1 (5 bases). CDR1 and CDR2 from the germline V gene are KGHSH and LQKENI. CDR3 length: 14 amino acids. The CDR3 DNA reads as TGTGCCAACTCACCAACTGAAGGGGTTGGCGAGCAGTACTTC. Protein: CANSPTEGVGEQYF.